This paragraph reports one T cell receptor (beta chain). Its antigen is undetermined. TCRdb's table, derived via immunoSEQ multiplex PCR, lists solely in-frame clones and lacks some. The sample lists about 1.5 million clones, around 98% occurring once. These data come from a study of shared clonotypes between healthy human individuals. After removal of 10 bases from V and 3 bases from J, the junction contained 9 bases not matched to a gene. Germline V gene sequence: CDR1 MNHEY, CDR2 SVGAGI. The CDR3 has 13 amino acids. Findings of the study overall: Researchers sampled blood only, noting tissue repertoires likely differ. The represented genetic and exposure-history diversity was limited by the small number of donors. Unshared clonotypes carried lower generation probabilities than those common to all four donors.

Sample: naive CD4+ T cells sorted from blood. Subset in this sample: CD45RA+ positively selected. This sequence was found in a man aged 25 to 40 in good health. The rearrangement joins TRBV6-5 to TRBJ2-7; 7 bases are a match to TRBD1. The CDR3 reads CATRRQGNYEQYF. CDR3 coding DNA: TGTGCCACCCGCAGACAGGGCAACTACGAGCAGTACTTC.